The sequence of this T cell receptor (beta chain) was determined in a study of T cell repertoires in cytomegalovirus infection. Overall study: It was the public TCR beta signatures that indicated both CMV infection and matching HLA type. General observations from the study: There were HLA-C-restricted CMV-specific TCR beta clonotypes dominating the ex vivo response. Public TCR beta family frequency separated CMV-and-HLA carriers, including in an independent cohort.

Concerning this clonotype: What it binds is unknown.

Germline CDR1 reads KGHDR; CDR2 reads SFDVKD. The CDR3 extends over 15 amino acids. The ends were cut back, 10 bases at V and 0 bases at J, with 14 bases in the middle. A single record per CDR3 protein comes from TCRdb applying MiXCR to the reads. The sample holds hundreds of thousands of distinct CDR3 sequences, 17% seen once. V and J are TRBV24-1 and TRBJ2-2, with D possibly being TRBD1 (5 bases). The TCR comes from a human donor in good health (CMV status not recorded). Some clones in this sample may be carry-over from other donors' samples. Sequencing used PBMCs. Here the CDR3 reads CATMDTLTNTGELFF. The CDR3 DNA is TGTGCCACAATGGACACACTCACGAACACCGGGGAGCTGTTTTTT.